A selection of T cell receptor beta chains follows, all from one sample in a study of CD8 T cells in Susac syndrome. TCRdb used MiXCR to reprocess the immunoSEQ multiplex PCR reads, holding one entry per CDR3 protein. The table lists approximately 120,000 distinct CDR3 sequences, 80% to 95% of them singletons. What was sequenced was CD8+ T cells from PBMCs. Receptor source: a human donor with multiple sclerosis. CDR3s include the opening cysteine and the closing phenylalanine or tryptophan. The D gene is left open where the match is weak. The size field is filled for only some rows; it gives once, few, many or a size class.

length	D	size	V	J	DNA	CDR3
14	-	once	TRBV7-6	TRBJ2-6	TGTGCCAGCAGCTGGAGCTCTGGGGCCAACGTCCTGACTTTC	CASSWSSGANVLTF
15	-	-	TRBV2	TRBJ1-2	TGTGCCAGCAGTGAACGGCGACAGCCCAACTATGGCTACACCTTC	CASSERRQPNYGYTF
13	TRBD2	-	TRBV29-1	TRBJ2-7	TGCAGCGCCCTTAGCGGGGACTCCTACGAGCAGTACTTC	CSALSGDSYEQYF
19	TRBD2	-	TRBV29-1	TRBJ2-5	TGCAGCGTCGAGGGGGGCCTGATCCGTGGCGGGGGGGCCAGGGAGACCCAGTACTTC	CSVEGGLIRGGGARETQYF
15	-	-	TRBV9	TRBJ2-6	TGTGCCAGCAGCGGCGAGATTACTGGGGCCAACGTCCTGACTTTC	CASSGEITGANVLTF
14	-	-	TRBV3-1	TRBJ2-7	TGTGCCAGCAGCCAAGAGAGGGAGATCAACGAGCAGTACTTC	CASSQEREINEQYF
17	-	-	TRBV24-1	TRBJ2-3	TGTGCCACCAGTGGGGGAACCGGGACCTTCCGTCTGGATACGCAGTATTTT	CATSGGTGTFRLDTQYF
12	-	-	TRBV24-1	TRBJ1-5	TGTGCCACCTCACGGGGGAATCAGCCCCAGCATTTT	CATSRGNQPQHF
13	-	-	TRBV11-3	TRBJ2-7	TGTGCCAGCAGCTTAGGGACAGCGTCTGAGCAGTACTTC	CASSLGTASEQYF
18	-	once	TRBV4-2	TRBJ2-7	TGTGCCAGCAGCCAAGAGGGCAGGGATTGGGAATTCTCCTACGAGCAGTACTTC	CASSQEGRDWEFSYEQYF
12	-	-	TRBV6-6	TRBJ1-2	TGTGCCAGCATGCATTTCGGGGAAGGCTACACCTTC	CASMHFGEGYTF
14	-	-	TRBV12-3/TRBV12-4	TRBJ2-7	TGTGCCAGCAGTTTCGGGGCAGGTGTTTACGAGCAGTACTTC	CASSFGAGVYEQYF
15	-	-	TRBV20-1	TRBJ2-1	TGCAGTGCTAGAGATCGGGGCAGGGGTTTTCATGAGCAGTTCTTC	CSARDRGRGFHEQFF
13	-	once	TRBV20-1	TRBJ2-1	TGCAGTGCTAGGGGGGAGTCTAACAATGAGCAGTTCTTC	CSARGESNNEQFF
14	-	-	TRBV2	TRBJ1-3	TGTGCCAGCAAAGGGGGGAGCTCTGGAAACACCATATATTTT	CASKGGSSGNTIYF
13	TRBD1	-	TRBV5-1	TRBJ1-5	TGCGCCAGCAGCTGGACAGGGAGTCAGCCCCAGCATTTT	CASSWTGSQPQHF
17	-	-	TRBV5-1	TRBJ1-1	TGCGCCAGCAGCATGGGAGGAGGCCGAGGGGTGAACACTGAAGCTTTCTTT	CASSMGGGRGVNTEAFF
14	-	-	TRBV20-1	TRBJ1-2	TGCAGTGCTAGAGAGATGGGGTTATCATCTGGCTACACCTTC	CSAREMGLSSGYTF
16	TRBD2	-	TRBV4-1	TRBJ2-1	TGCGCCAGCAGCCAACCTCTAGCGGCGGTCAACAATGAGCAGTTCTTC	CASSQPLAAVNNEQFF
14	-	-	TRBV5-1	TRBJ1-1	TGCGCCAGCAGCCCCCGCATGGCGAACACTGAAGCTTTCTTT	CASSPRMANTEAFF
13	-	-	TRBV27	TRBJ2-1	TGTGCCAGCAGTCACCCCCCGGGGAATGAGCAGTTCTTC	CASSHPPGNEQFF
16	-	-	TRBV5-1	TRBJ2-3	TGCGCCAGCAGCTTGGCCGTGGCGGCCCAACCAGATACGCAGTATTTT	CASSLAVAAQPDTQYF